A selection of T cell receptor beta chains follows, all from one sample in a study of CD8 T cells in Susac syndrome. TCRdb reprocessed the immunoSEQ multiplex PCR reads via MiXCR and lists one record per CDR3 protein. The profile shows roughly 250,000 distinct CDR3 sequences, 90% to 97% of them singletons. What was sequenced was CD4+ T cells from PBMCs. These receptors were obtained from a human donor with Susac syndrome. The CDR3 runs from the conserved cysteine through the conserved F or W. D genes are given only for firm matches. Not every row has a clone size; where given, it reads once, few, many or a size class.

clone_size: once
d_call: .
v_call: TRBV7-3
j_call: TRBJ2-6
cdr3_nt: TGTGCCAGCAGCTCAACCACAGGCGGTGGGGCCAACGTCCTGACTTTC
cdr3_aa: CASSSTTGGGANVLTF

clone_size: .
d_call: TRBD1
v_call: TRBV4-1
j_call: TRBJ1-5
cdr3_nt: TGCGCCAGCAGCCTTTTTCCCGACAGGGAGGGTAATCAGCCCCAGCATTTT
cdr3_aa: CASSLFPDREGNQPQHF

clone_size: once
d_call: .
v_call: TRBV30
j_call: TRBJ2-1
cdr3_nt: TGTGCCTGGAGTGTACTAGCTGTCAATGAGCAGTTCTTC
cdr3_aa: CAWSVLAVNEQFF

clone_size: .
d_call: TRBD2
v_call: TRBV3-1
j_call: TRBJ2-7
cdr3_nt: TGTGCCAGCAGCCCACCCGGGCTAGCGGACTACGAGCAGTACTTC
cdr3_aa: CASSPPGLADYEQYF

clone_size: .
d_call: TRBD2
v_call: TRBV12-3/TRBV12-4
j_call: TRBJ2-5
cdr3_nt: TGTGCCAGCAGTTGGCGCGGGAGTGAGACCCAGTACTTC
cdr3_aa: CASSWRGSETQYF

clone_size: .
d_call: .
v_call: TRBV3-1
j_call: TRBJ2-2
cdr3_nt: TGTGCCAGCAGCCAAATCCACGGGGAGCTGTTTTTT
cdr3_aa: CASSQIHGELFF

clone_size: .
d_call: TRBD1
v_call: TRBV25-1
j_call: TRBJ2-3
cdr3_nt: TGTGCCAGCAGTGTACAGGGGGCTACAGATACGCAGTATTTT
cdr3_aa: CASSVQGATDTQYF

clone_size: .
d_call: .
v_call: TRBV12-5
j_call: TRBJ2-1
cdr3_nt: TGTGCTAGTGGCTTCCCCCTAGCAGTGCAGTTCTTC
cdr3_aa: CASGFPLAVQFF

clone_size: .
d_call: TRBD2
v_call: TRBV28
j_call: TRBJ2-1
cdr3_nt: TGTGCCAGCAGACCTGCTGGACTAGCGGGATACAATGAGCAGTTCTTC
cdr3_aa: CASRPAGLAGYNEQFF

clone_size: .
d_call: .
v_call: TRBV20-1
j_call: TRBJ1-1
cdr3_nt: TGCAGTGCTAGAGATCCAGGGGTAGGAGCTTTCTTT
cdr3_aa: CSARDPGVGAFF

clone_size: .
d_call: .
v_call: TRBV18
j_call: TRBJ1-2
cdr3_nt: TGTGCCAGCTCACCTGAGGGGTTTGACTATGGCTACACCTTC
cdr3_aa: CASSPEGFDYGYTF

clone_size: .
d_call: TRBD1
v_call: TRBV20-1
j_call: TRBJ2-2
cdr3_nt: TGCAGTGCTAGTAGAGTCCTGGGACAGGGCTCCACCGGGGAGCTGTTTTTT
cdr3_aa: CSASRVLGQGSTGELFF

clone_size: .
d_call: .
v_call: TRBV6-1
j_call: TRBJ1-1
cdr3_nt: TGTGCCAGCAGCAGGACAGAACTTAGAAATGAAGCTTTCTTT
cdr3_aa: CASSRTELRNEAFF

clone_size: .
d_call: .
v_call: TRBV18
j_call: TRBJ2-7
cdr3_nt: TGTGCCAGCTCAACAGGCAAATCCTACGAGCAGTACTTC
cdr3_aa: CASSTGKSYEQYF

clone_size: .
d_call: .
v_call: TRBV28
j_call: TRBJ1-2
cdr3_nt: TGTGCCAGCAGTTTTGGGGGGTTGGACTATGGCTACACCTTC
cdr3_aa: CASSFGGLDYGYTF

clone_size: once
d_call: TRBD1
v_call: TRBV5-1
j_call: TRBJ2-5
cdr3_nt: TGCGCCAGCAGCTTGGCTGTACAGGGGACGGAGATTATGAAGACCCAGTACTTC
cdr3_aa: CASSLAVQGTEIMKTQYF

clone_size: .
d_call: .
v_call: TRBV25-1
j_call: TRBJ1-1
cdr3_nt: TGTGCCAGCAGTGAGAATCACATGAACACTGAAGCTTTCTTT
cdr3_aa: CASSENHMNTEAFF

clone_size: .
d_call: .
v_call: TRBV29-1
j_call: TRBJ1-3
cdr3_nt: TGCAGCACTAAGGGGAGCTCTGGAAACACCATATATTTT
cdr3_aa: CSTKGSSGNTIYF

clone_size: once
d_call: .
v_call: TRBV7-9
j_call: TRBJ1-2
cdr3_nt: TGTGCCAGCAGTTCCCTTTTAGGGGTAGCGGCAAAGGGGGACTATGGCTACACCTTC
cdr3_aa: CASSSLLGVAAKGDYGYTF

clone_size: .
d_call: .
v_call: TRBV30
j_call: TRBJ1-5
cdr3_nt: TGTGCCTGGAGTTCGCAGGGGCCGAGCAATCAGCCCCAGCATTTT
cdr3_aa: CAWSSQGPSNQPQHF

clone_size: once
d_call: .
v_call: TRBV12-3/TRBV12-4
j_call: TRBJ1-2
cdr3_nt: TGTGCCAGCAGTCCAGGGGAGAGCTACACCTTC
cdr3_aa: CASSPGESYTF

clone_size: .
d_call: .
v_call: TRBV7-9
j_call: TRBJ2-7
cdr3_nt: TGTGCCAGCAGCCTCATCCGGGGCCCAAGCCCCTACGAGCAGTACTTC
cdr3_aa: CASSLIRGPSPYEQYF

clone_size: .
d_call: .
v_call: TRBV6-1
j_call: TRBJ2-7
cdr3_nt: TGTGCCAGCAGTCCAGGACTATCACGGATCTCCTACGAGCAGTACTTC
cdr3_aa: CASSPGLSRISYEQYF

clone_size: .
d_call: TRBD1
v_call: TRBV30
j_call: TRBJ1-5
cdr3_nt: TGTGCCTGGGTTCCCCAGGGGGGGACTCAGCCCCAGCATTTT
cdr3_aa: CAWVPQGGTQPQHF

clone_size: .
d_call: .
v_call: TRBV28
j_call: TRBJ2-7
cdr3_nt: TGTGCCAGCAGTCAACCCGGGACCTACGAGCAGTACTTC
cdr3_aa: CASSQPGTYEQYF

clone_size: .
d_call: .
v_call: TRBV30
j_call: TRBJ1-1
cdr3_nt: TGTGCCTCCCCGGGACTCACAGGCACTGAAGCTTTCTTT
cdr3_aa: CASPGLTGTEAFF

clone_size: .
d_call: TRBD1
v_call: TRBV7-9
j_call: TRBJ1-1
cdr3_nt: TGTGCCAGCAGCCTACAGGGGGCCACTGAAGCTTTCTTT
cdr3_aa: CASSLQGATEAFF

clone_size: .
d_call: TRBD1
v_call: TRBV29-1
j_call: TRBJ1-2
cdr3_nt: TGCAGCGTGGGACAGGGGGCCGGGGGCTACACCTTC
cdr3_aa: CSVGQGAGGYTF

clone_size: .
d_call: .
v_call: TRBV20-1
j_call: TRBJ2-2
cdr3_nt: TGCAGTGCTAGACAGACCGGGGAGCTGTTTTTT
cdr3_aa: CSARQTGELFF

clone_size: .
d_call: .
v_call: TRBV25-1
j_call: TRBJ2-2
cdr3_nt: TGTGCCAGCAGTGTGATTAGTGGTATCCAATTCCCCGGGGAGCTGTTTTTT
cdr3_aa: CASSVISGIQFPGELFF

clone_size: .
d_call: .
v_call: TRBV29-1
j_call: TRBJ2-7
cdr3_nt: TGCAGCGTTGTTGTCCGGACTCCCTACGAGCAGTACTTC
cdr3_aa: CSVVVRTPYEQYF

clone_size: .
d_call: .
v_call: TRBV7-2
j_call: TRBJ2-5
cdr3_nt: TGTGCCAGCAGCTTAGATCAGCGCCGAGAGACCCAGTACTTC
cdr3_aa: CASSLDQRRETQYF